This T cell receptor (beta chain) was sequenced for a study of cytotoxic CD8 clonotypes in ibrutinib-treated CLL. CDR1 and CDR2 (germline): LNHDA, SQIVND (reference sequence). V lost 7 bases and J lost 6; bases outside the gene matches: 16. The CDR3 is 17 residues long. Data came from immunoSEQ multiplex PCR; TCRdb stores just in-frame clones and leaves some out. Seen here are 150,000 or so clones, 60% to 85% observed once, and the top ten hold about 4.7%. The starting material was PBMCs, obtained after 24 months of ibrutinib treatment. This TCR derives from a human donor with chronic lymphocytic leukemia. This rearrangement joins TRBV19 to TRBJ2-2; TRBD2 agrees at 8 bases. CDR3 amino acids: CASTPPGRGAFAGELFF. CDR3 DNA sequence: TGTGCCAGTACTCCCCCGGGGCGGGGGGCATTTGCCGGGGAGCTGTTTTTT.